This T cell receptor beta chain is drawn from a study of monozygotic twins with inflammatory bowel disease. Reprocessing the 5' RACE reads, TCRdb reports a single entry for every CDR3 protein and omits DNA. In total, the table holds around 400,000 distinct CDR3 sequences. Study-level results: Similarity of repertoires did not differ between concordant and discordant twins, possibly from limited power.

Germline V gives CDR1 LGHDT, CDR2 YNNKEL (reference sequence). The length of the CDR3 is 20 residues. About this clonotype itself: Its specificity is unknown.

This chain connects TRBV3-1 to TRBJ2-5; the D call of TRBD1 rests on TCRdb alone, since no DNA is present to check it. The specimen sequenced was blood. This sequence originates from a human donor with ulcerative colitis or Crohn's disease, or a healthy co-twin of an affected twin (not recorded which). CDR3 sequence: CASSQDQGSGTRLGRETQYF.